This T cell receptor (beta chain) was sequenced in a study of blood T cells in healthy people across ages. Next came a second PCR, run for about 7 to 12 cycles, which used a sample-barcoded 5' primer along with a J-beta primer mix. Every molecule of cDNA carried a tag from a template-switch adaptor with 12 random nucleotides. TCRdb reanalysed the 5' RACE reads using MiXCR and keeps one entry per CDR3 protein. The repertoire holds approximately 880,000 distinct CDR3 sequences, around 48% seen once, with 13% in the top ten. This CDR3 is 11 amino acids long. The germline CDR1 and CDR2 sequences are DFQATT and SNEGSKA (reference sequence). With 4 bases removed from V and 7 bases from J, the gap between germline ends came to 10 bases.

The receptor was derived from a man aged 25-45 years in good health. The rearrangement links TRBV20-1 to TRBJ1-2; weak D call: TRBD1 (6 bases). Specimen: blood. The CDR3 DNA reads as TGCAGTGCTACCCCGGACAGTGGCTACACCTTC. Translation gives CSATPDSGYTF.